The rows below give T cell receptor beta chains drawn from one sample of a study of CD8 T cells in Susac syndrome. MiXCR, run by TCRdb on the immunoSEQ multiplex PCR reads, gives a single entry per CDR3 protein. Among more than 150,000 distinct CDR3 sequences listed, just under 95% were seen once. The sequencing input was CD4+ T cells from PBMCs. Every receptor here comes from a human donor in good health. Each CDR3 is given with its conserved first and last residue. The D gene is left open where the match is weak. Only some rows state a clone size, as once, few, many or a class for expanded clones.

>TRBJ1-1|NA|TRBD1|TRBV7-2
TGTGCCAGCAGCCCTAAACAGGGGGTCGGTGGGTCTCACACTGAAGCTTTCTTT
CASSPKQGVGGSHTEAFF
>TRBJ2-7|NA|NA|TRBV10-3
TGTGCCATCCGGGCCAGGGACTCCTACGAGCAGTACTTC
CAIRARDSYEQYF
>TRBJ2-2|NA|NA|TRBV3-1
TGTGCCAGCAGCCATGACAGGTCCGGGGAGCTGTTTTTT
CASSHDRSGELFF
>TRBJ2-5|NA|NA|TRBV30
TGTGCCTGGAGTGTACTGCGGTACCAAGAGACCCAGTACTTC
CAWSVLRYQETQYF
>TRBJ2-7|NA|TRBD1|TRBV30
TGTGCCTGGAGGGGGGCAGGGGGCACCTACGAGCAGTACTTC
CAWRGAGGTYEQYF
>TRBJ2-3|NA|TRBD2|TRBV20-1
TGCAGTGCTAGTGCTCTAGCGGGGGACCAGAGCACAGATACGCAGTATTTT
CSASALAGDQSTDTQYF
>TRBJ2-3|NA|NA|TRBV6-1
TGTGCCAGCAGGGAAAATGCCGGGGGAGTGTTAAGGATGGAAACAGATACGCAGTATTTT
CASRENAGGVLRMETDTQYF
>TRBJ1-5|NA|TRBD1|TRBV10-3
TGTGCCATCAGTGGGCAGGGGGCCAATCAGCCCCAGCATTTT
CAISGQGANQPQHF
>TRBJ1-5|NA|NA|TRBV12-3/TRBV12-4
TGTGCCAGCAGTTTGGCGGCAGTTAGCAATCAGCCCCAGCATTTT
CASSLAAVSNQPQHF
>TRBJ1-1|few|NA|TRBV6-6
TGTGCCAGCAGTCGAGCTATGAACACTGAAGCTTTCTTT
CASSRAMNTEAFF
>TRBJ2-1|NA|NA|TRBV7-9
TGTGCCAGCAGCTTAGAACAGGCGAAGTTCTTC
CASSLEQAKFF
>TRBJ1-5|NA|NA|TRBV12-3/TRBV12-4
TGTGCCAGCTCCCGTCCCGATCAGCCCCAGCATTTT
CASSRPDQPQHF
>TRBJ2-1|NA|NA|TRBV6-2/TRBV6-3
TGTGCCAGCAGACGACAGGAAAACAATGAGCAGTTCTTC
CASRRQENNEQFF
>TRBJ2-2|NA|NA|TRBV18
TGTGCCAGCTCACCCGTCTTGAACACCGGGGAGCTGTTTTTT
CASSPVLNTGELFF
>TRBJ1-5|NA|NA|TRBV27
TGTGCCAGCAGCCAGGGGCGCGGGGGGCATCAGCCCCAGCATTTT
CASSQGRGGHQPQHF
>TRBJ2-7|NA|TRBD1|TRBV29-1
TGCAGCGTTGAGGCGGGACAGGGGAACTCCTACGAGCAGTACTTC
CSVEAGQGNSYEQYF
>TRBJ2-7|NA|NA|TRBV19
TGTGCCAGTAGTATAATCCCGCCAGGGCGACACGAGCAGTACTTC
CASSIIPPGRHEQYF
>TRBJ2-3|NA|NA|TRBV12-3/TRBV12-4
TGTGCCAGCAGTTTTCGGGACTCCGGAGATACGCAGTATTTT
CASSFRDSGDTQYF
>TRBJ2-3|NA|NA|TRBV20-1
TGCAGTGCTGCTGCAGGGAGCACAGATACGCAGTATTTT
CSAAAGSTDTQYF
>TRBJ2-7|NA|NA|TRBV20-1
TGCAGTGCTAGCCAGACAGGAACCTACGAGCAGTACTTC
CSASQTGTYEQYF
>TRBJ2-5|NA|NA|TRBV20-1
TGCAGTGCTTCCATAAGCCGAGGAGGACAAGAGACCCAGTACTTC
CSASISRGGQETQYF
>TRBJ2-5|NA|NA|TRBV4-3
TGCGCCAGCAGCCAAGATAAGTGGGGGGAGACCCAGTACTTC
CASSQDKWGETQYF
>TRBJ2-7|NA|NA|TRBV3-1
TGTGCCAGCAGCCAGGGGGGGCCAAGCGAGCAGTACTTC
CASSQGGPSEQYF
>TRBJ2-5|NA|NA|TRBV7-2
TGTGCCAGCAGCGCGTCAGGGGTTGAGGAGACCCAGTACTTC
CASSASGVEETQYF
>TRBJ2-1|NA|TRBD2|TRBV12-3/TRBV12-4
TGTGCCAGCAGCTCGGGACTAGCGGGCTTCAATGAGCAGTTCTTC
CASSSGLAGFNEQFF
>TRBJ1-6|NA|NA|TRBV12-3/TRBV12-4
TGTGCCAGCAGCGGGGAGAATTCACCCCTCCACTTT
CASSGENSPLHF